This record looks at one TCR beta chain sequence and its context. This sequence may be a read error, since a much larger clone differs from it by one base. Construction of the TCRbeta library involved unique molecular identifiers. TCRdb re-called the PCR reads through MiXCR, storing one row per CDR3 protein. The sample includes 400,000 to 500,000 distinct CDR3 sequences, 11% of them seen just once. These data originate in a study of T-cell reconstitution after alpha-beta-depleted transplantation in children. The starting material was PBMCs from the stem cell graft donor, obtained from the stem cell graft. This TCR was recovered from a human donor who donated a stem cell graft to a child with acute myeloid leukemia.

CDR3 amino acids: CASSRQSNTDAFF. DNA for the CDR3: TGTGCCAGCAGCCGGCAATCGAACACTGACGCTTTCTTT. V and J are TRBV12-3 or TRBV12-4 and TRBJ1-1; D unclear. CDR3 length: 13 residues.